This T cell receptor beta chain was identified during a study of blood T cell repertoires in COVID-19. Study context: Both acute and convalescent COVID-19 samples were obtained from the United States, Italy and Spain. PBMCs, B-cell-depleted T cells, or T cells were the source of the cDNA or gDNA that made up the material.

The CDR3 totals 17 residues. Germline loops: CDR1 LNHDA, CDR2 SQIVND (reference sequence). V lost 5 bases, J lost 0 bases, and 9 bases stayed unmatched. The authors' processing: The assay estimated nucleated cells by amplifying reference gene primers. Profiled with immunoSEQ multiplex PCR; TCRdb holds only in-frame clones, not every one. Clone size and V and J calls were adopted from that table, with D and trimming inferred from the DNA. Of roughly 140,000 clones in the sample, around 80% are singletons; the top ten hold about 5%. This chain connects TRBV19 to TRBJ2-7; 11 nucleotides agree with TRBD2. This receptor was taken from a woman between 50 and 59 years old with acute or convalescent COVID-19. Sequencing used peripheral blood. For the CDR3, the DNA is TGTGCCAGTAGTCCCTCGAGACTAGCGGGGCACTCCTACGAGCAGTACTTC. Encoded protein: CASSPSRLAGHSYEQYF.